This TCR beta chain was sequenced for a study of neurological immune-mediated disorders. Study findings and constraints: Expanded clones shared no identical CDR3 amino acid sequences across subjects, which suggested private TCR-beta repertoires in all groups.

The V gene lost 6 bases and the J gene lost 5 bases, with 25 bases spanning the gap. This CDR3 comprises 17 residues. CDR1 MGHDK and CDR2 SYGVNS come from the germline V gene. At least ten counts were recorded for this clonotype. No antigen is known for it. The study used blood bank volunteers in Maryland, USA, as healthy controls. The cDNA was generated by 5'RACE with 10-nucleotide random UMIs. Per sequencing run, 15-18 subjects together gave over 170 million TCR-beta sequences. TCRdb reprocessed the 5' RACE reads with MiXCR, giving one entry per CDR3 protein. The table shows about 43,000 distinct CDR3 sequences, with 10% to 15% occurring only once.

The specimen sequenced was PBMCs. V usage is TRBV25-1 and J usage is TRBJ2-5; possibly TRBD1 for D (5 bases). The TCR sequence derives from a female donor in good health. The chain's CDR3 is CASRGTWGQGFGETQYF. CDR3 DNA sequence: TGTGCCAGCAGGGGAACCTGGGGTCAGGGATTTGGGGAGACCCAGTACTTC.